The clone carrying this T cell receptor (beta chain) has just a few counts. The antigen is undetermined. Unique molecular identifiers had been added to the TCR beta cDNA libraries. A population of roughly 0.85 to 10 million T cells gave rise to around 530,000 cDNA molecules. TCRdb independently ran MiXCR on the PCR reads; one entry per CDR3 protein. Of approximately 660,000 distinct CDR3 sequences in the sample, roughly three fifths were seen once. The sample originates from a study of post-analysis software for immune sequencing data. Study as a whole: Patients with relapsing-remitting, secondary progressive and progressive-relapsing multiple sclerosis courses were all represented. Whole-study results and caveats: The normalized Chao1 diversity of multiple sclerosis patients was significantly lower than that of controls. Patients showed TRBV5-6, TRBV5-1 and TRBV20-1 among a handful of TRBV segments more frequent than in controls.

V shed 4 bases and J 5 bases; nucleotides not matched to a gene: 10. The length of the CDR3 is 16 residues. CDR1 and CDR2 (germline): SQVTM, ANQGSEA. The clonotype was recovered from a girl aged 2 to 10 with multiple sclerosis. Sequencing used blood. The rearrangement joins TRBV29-1 to TRBJ2-2, with 10 bases aligning to TRBD2. CDR3 sequence reads: CSVVSLSGGVTGELFF. The CDR3 DNA follows: TGCAGCGTTGTTTCCCTCAGCGGGGGGGTGACCGGGGAGCTGTTTTTT.